The 12 T cell receptor beta chains reported below all come from one sample, sequenced in a study of T cells in Graves' hyperthyroidism and ophthalmopathy. From RNA transcripts, TCR beta CDR3 regions were amplified. TCR CDR3 underwent first-round RT-PCR with the HTBI primer set. MiXCR was run by TCRdb on the multiplex PCR reads, yielding one entry per CDR3 protein. The data show more than 550,000 distinct CDR3 sequences, with approximately 15% seen just once and roughly a sixth held by the top ten. The sequenced sample consisted of blood. Receptors originate from a man in his forties or fifties with Graves' hyperthyroidism.

V usage is TRBV7-2 and J usage is TRBJ1-1, with 9 nucleotides matching TRBD1. The germline CDR1 and CDR2 sequences are SGHTA and FQGNSA. Germline trimming cut 1 base from V and 3 bases from J; bases unmatched to any gene: 12. The length of the CDR3 is 18 residues. For the CDR3, the DNA is TGTGCCAGCAGCTTAGTTTGGGACAGGGTGAAAGCGCACACTGAAGCTTTCTTT. Translating gives CASSLVWDRVKAHTEAFF. Combining the CDR3 with reference TRBV7-2 and TRBJ1-1 gives the whole variable domain GAGVSQSPSNKVTEKGKDVELRCDPISGHTALYWYRQSLGQGLEFLIYFQGNSAPDKSGLPSDRFSAERTGGSVSTLTIQRTQQEDSAVYLCASSLVWDRVKAHTEAFFGQGTRLTVV.

The chain uses TRBV7-9 and TRBJ2-5; D uncertain. V was cut by 1 base and J by 5 bases, with 17 bases left in between. The CDR3 totals 16 residues. Germline V gene data show CDR1 as SEHNR and CDR2 as FQNEAQ (reference sequence). The CDR3 DNA reads as TGTGCCAGCAGCTTAGGAAGCGCTACCCCTGGGGAGACCCAGTACTTC. Its protein is CASSLGSATPGETQYF.

This clonotype has ten or more counts. The rearrangement links TRBV7-9 to TRBJ1-4; 7 bases map to TRBD1. Per germline, CDR1 SEHNR and CDR2 FQNEAQ (reference sequence). J was trimmed by 5 bases and V by 4 bases; bases with no gene match: 4. This CDR3 has 14 amino acids. The CDR3 nucleotides are TGTGCCAGCAGCTACACGGGACAGAATGAAAAACTGTTTTTT. It is translated as CASSYTGQNEKLFF.

This clonotype has a handful of counts. This chain joins TRBV29-1 and TRBJ2-1, with TRBD1 matching 11 bases. Germline CDR1 and CDR2: SQVTM and ANQGSEA. V lost 7 bases, J lost 9 bases, and 17 bases stayed unmatched. The CDR3 spans 16 residues. The CDR3 DNA reads as TGCAGCGCCACTTTCTGGACAGGGGGCTTGGGAGGTGAGCAGTTCTTC. Its protein is CSATFWTGGLGGEQFF.

In this sample, this clonotype turned up a few times. This sequence joins TRBV19 and TRBJ2-2; TRBD2 matches at 7 bases. The CDR3 is 13 residues long. The germline gives CDR1 LNHDA, CDR2 SQIVND (reference sequence). Losses at the gene ends were 8 bases for V and 7 bases for J; bases not matched to a gene: 7. The CDR3 is CASSWEGLGELFF. The CDR3 nucleotides read TGTGCCAGTTCGTGGGAGGGCCTCGGGGAGCTGTTTTTT. Combining the CDR3 with reference TRBV19 and TRBJ2-2 gives the whole variable domain DGGITQSPKYLFRKEGQNVTLSCEQNLNHDAMYWYRQDPGQGLRLIYYSQIVNDFQKGDIAEGYSVSREKKESFPLTVTSAQKNPTAFYLCASSWEGLGELFFGEGSRLTVL.

This clonotype has only a few counts. This chain uses TRBV3-1 with TRBJ1-1; D gene ambiguous. Germline lookup yields CDR1 LGHDT and CDR2 YNNKEL (reference sequence). This CDR3 region has 15 residues. Trimming removed 1 base at V and 4 bases at J, with 13 bases between. CDR3: CASSQVTGTLTEAFF. DNA of the CDR3: TGTGCCAGCAGCCAAGTTACCGGAACCCTCACTGAAGCTTTCTTT.

A word on this clonotype: A much larger clonotype is one base distant, so this may be a read error. The chain has TRBV6-4 and TRBJ1-1; D is possibly TRBD1 (5 bases). V lost 5 bases and J 11 bases, leaving 18 bases between the germline ends. CDR1 and CDR2 from the germline V gene are MRHNA and SNTAGT. The CDR3 is 13 amino acids. The CDR3 DNA follows: TGTGCCAGCAGTTCAGGGACCTACCCCGGCGCTTTCTTT. Its protein is CASSSGTYPGAFF.

The CDR3, as DNA: TGTGCCAGCAGTGGGGACATGACGAACACTGAAGCTTTCTTT. Amino acid sequence: CASSGDMTNTEAFF. The chain has TRBV6-1 and TRBJ1-1; maybe TRBD1 (6 bases). The V gene lost 4 bases and the J gene lost 1 base, with 10 bases spanning the gap. The CDR3 extends over 14 amino acids. Germline assignment: CDR1 MNHNS and CDR2 SASEGT.

CDR3 sequence (DNA): TGTGCCAGCAGCTTATCTCAGGGCCTCGGGGGCTACACCTTC. This encodes CASSLSQGLGGYTF. The V gene is TRBV5-4, the J gene TRBJ1-2; D may be TRBD1 (5 bases). V shed 2 bases and J shed 8 bases, with 16 bases lying between them. The CDR3 loop spans 14 amino acids. CDR1 is SGHNT, CDR2 YYREEE, per germline (reference sequence). The full variable domain, in which reference TRBV5-4 and TRBJ1-2 provide the parts outside the CDR3, is ETGVTQSPTHLIKTRGQQVTLRCSSQSGHNTVSWYQQALGQGPQFIFQYYREEENGRGNFPPRFSGLQFPNYSSELNVNALELDDSALYLCASSLSQGLGGYTFGSGTRLTVV.

This clonotype was recorded at least ten times. The genes are TRBV18 and TRBJ2-7; 10 bases fit TRBD1. Germline V lookup: CDR1 KGHSH, CDR2 LQKENI. This CDR3 region has 13 residues. The ends lost 1 base at V and 6 bases at J; junction bases unmatched: 0. The CDR3 loop reads CASSPRDRGEQYF. The CDR3 bases are TGTGCCAGCTCACCACGGGACAGGGGCGAGCAGTACTTC.

The chain couples TRBV15 to TRBJ2-1, with 9 bases identical to TRBD2. This CDR3 region has 16 residues. Germline values: CDR1 LNHNV, CDR2 YYDKDF (reference sequence). The CDR3 DNA sequence: TGTGTCACGAGCAGAACCGGGACTAGCAATTTCAATGAGCAGTTCTTC. Its protein product is CVTSRTGTSNFNEQFF.

CDR3 sequence reads: CASSLSGTPRKIGYTF. The CDR3 region has the DNA TGTGCCAGCAGTTTATCCGGGACTCCGCGTAAAATTGGCTACACCTTC. The chain employs TRBV28 and TRBJ1-2; D may be TRBD1 (5 bases). Trimming shortened V by 1 base and J by 7 bases, and 19 bases separated the two germline ends. The CDR3 sequence is 16 residues long. Germline values: CDR1 MDHEN, CDR2 SYDVKM.